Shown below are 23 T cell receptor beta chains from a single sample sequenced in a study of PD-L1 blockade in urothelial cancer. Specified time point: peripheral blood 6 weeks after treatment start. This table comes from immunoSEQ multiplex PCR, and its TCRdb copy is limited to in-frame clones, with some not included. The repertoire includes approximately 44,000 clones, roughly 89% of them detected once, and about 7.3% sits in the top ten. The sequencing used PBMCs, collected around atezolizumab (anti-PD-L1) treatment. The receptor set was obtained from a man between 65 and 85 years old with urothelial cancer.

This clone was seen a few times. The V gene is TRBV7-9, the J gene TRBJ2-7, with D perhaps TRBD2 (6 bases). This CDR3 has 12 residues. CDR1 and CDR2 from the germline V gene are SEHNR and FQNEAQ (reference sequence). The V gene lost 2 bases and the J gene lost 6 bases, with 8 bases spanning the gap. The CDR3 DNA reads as TGTGCCAGCAGCTTACAGGGAGGCGAGCAGTACTTC. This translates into CASSLQGGEQYF.

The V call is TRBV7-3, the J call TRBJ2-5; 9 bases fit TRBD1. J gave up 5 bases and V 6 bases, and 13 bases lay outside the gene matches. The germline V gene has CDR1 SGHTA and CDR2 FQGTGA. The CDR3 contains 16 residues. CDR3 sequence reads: CASSPPRTGVGETQYF. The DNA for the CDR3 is TGTGCCAGCAGTCCCCCAAGGACAGGGGTGGGGGAGACCCAGTACTTC.

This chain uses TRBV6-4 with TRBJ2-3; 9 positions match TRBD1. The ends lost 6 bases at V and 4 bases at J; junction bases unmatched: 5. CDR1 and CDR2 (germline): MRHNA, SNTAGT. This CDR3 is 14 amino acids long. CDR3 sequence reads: CASSDGTGSDTQYF. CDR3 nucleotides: TGTGCCAGCAGCGATGGGACAGGGTCAGATACGCAGTATTTT.

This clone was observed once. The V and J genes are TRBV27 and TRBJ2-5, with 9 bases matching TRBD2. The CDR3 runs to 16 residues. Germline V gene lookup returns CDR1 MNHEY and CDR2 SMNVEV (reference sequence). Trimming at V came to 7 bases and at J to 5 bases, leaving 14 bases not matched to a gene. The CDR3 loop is CASKSLREGWRETQYF. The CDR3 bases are TGTGCCAGCAAGTCGTTGCGGGAGGGATGGAGGGAGACCCAGTACTTC.

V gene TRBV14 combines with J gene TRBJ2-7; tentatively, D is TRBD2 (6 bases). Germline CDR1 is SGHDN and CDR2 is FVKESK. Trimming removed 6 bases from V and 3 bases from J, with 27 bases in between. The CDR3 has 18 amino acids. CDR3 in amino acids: CASSPTFSAGSINYEQYF. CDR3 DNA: TGTGCCAGCAGTCCTACTTTCTCGGCGGGAAGTATAAACTACGAGCAGTACTTC. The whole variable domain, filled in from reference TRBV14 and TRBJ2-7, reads EAGVTQFPSHSVIEKGQTVTLRCDPISGHDNLYWYRRVMGKEIKFLLHFVKESKQDESGMPNNRFLAERTGGTYSTLKVQPAELEDSGVYFCASSPTFSAGSINYEQYFGPGTRLTVT.

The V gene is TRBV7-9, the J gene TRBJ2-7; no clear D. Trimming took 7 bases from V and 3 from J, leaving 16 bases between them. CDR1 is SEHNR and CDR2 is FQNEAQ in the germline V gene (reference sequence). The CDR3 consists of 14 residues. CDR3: CASTFSENLYEQYF. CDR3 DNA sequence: TGTGCCAGCACCTTCTCGGAGAACCTCTACGAGCAGTACTTC.

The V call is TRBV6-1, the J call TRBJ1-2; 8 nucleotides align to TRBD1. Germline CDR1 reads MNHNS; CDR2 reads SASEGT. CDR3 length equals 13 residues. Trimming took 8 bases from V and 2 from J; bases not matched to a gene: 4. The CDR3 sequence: CASGRTGNYGYTF. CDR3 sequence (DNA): TGTGCCAGCGGAAGGACAGGGAACTATGGCTACACCTTC.

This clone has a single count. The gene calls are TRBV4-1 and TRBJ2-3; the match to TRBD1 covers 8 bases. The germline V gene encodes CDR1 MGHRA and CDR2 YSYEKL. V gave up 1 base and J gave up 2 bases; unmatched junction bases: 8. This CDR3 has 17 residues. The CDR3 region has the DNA TGCGCCAGCAGCCAAGGGGACGGGACAGGCCTCACAGATACGCAGTATTTT. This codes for CASSQGDGTGLTDTQYF.

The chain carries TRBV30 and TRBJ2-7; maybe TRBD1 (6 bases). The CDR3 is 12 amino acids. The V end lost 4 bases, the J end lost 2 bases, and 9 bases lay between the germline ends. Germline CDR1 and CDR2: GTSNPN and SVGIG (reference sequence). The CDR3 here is CAWNQGTYEQYF. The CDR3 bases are TGTGCCTGGAACCAGGGGACCTACGAGCAGTACTTC.

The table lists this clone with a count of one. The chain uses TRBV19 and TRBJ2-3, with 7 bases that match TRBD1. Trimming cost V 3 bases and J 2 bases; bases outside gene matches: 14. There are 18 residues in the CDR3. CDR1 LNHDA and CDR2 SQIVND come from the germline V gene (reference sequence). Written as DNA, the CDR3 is TGTGCCAGTAGTATGGGGGAGATAAACAGGGGAATCACAGATACGCAGTATTTT. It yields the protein CASSMGEINRGITDTQYF. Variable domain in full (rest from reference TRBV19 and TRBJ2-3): DGGITQSPKYLFRKEGQNVTLSCEQNLNHDAMYWYRQDPGQGLRLIYYSQIVNDFQKGDIAEGYSVSREKKESFPLTVTSAQKNPTAFYLCASSMGEINRGITDTQYFGPGTRLTVL.

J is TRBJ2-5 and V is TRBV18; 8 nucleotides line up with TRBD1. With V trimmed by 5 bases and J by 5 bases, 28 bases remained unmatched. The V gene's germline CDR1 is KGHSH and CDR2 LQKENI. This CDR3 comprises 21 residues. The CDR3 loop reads CASSTDRVRSGGIQLRETQYF. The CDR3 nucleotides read TGTGCCAGCTCAACGGACAGGGTCCGCTCTGGCGGGATCCAACTAAGGGAGACCCAGTACTTC.

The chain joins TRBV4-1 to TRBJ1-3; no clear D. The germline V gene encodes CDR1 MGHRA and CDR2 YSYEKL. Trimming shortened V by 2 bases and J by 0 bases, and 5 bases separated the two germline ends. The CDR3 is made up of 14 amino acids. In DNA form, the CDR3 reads TGCGCCAGCAGCCAAACAAGCTCTGGAAACACCATATATTTT. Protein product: CASSQTSSGNTIYF.

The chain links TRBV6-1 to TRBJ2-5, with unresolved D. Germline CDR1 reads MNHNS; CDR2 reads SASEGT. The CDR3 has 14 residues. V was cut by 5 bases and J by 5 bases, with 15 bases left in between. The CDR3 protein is CASSFDKSAETQYF. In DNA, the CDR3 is TGTGCCAGCAGTTTCGACAAATCGGCCGAGACCCAGTACTTC.

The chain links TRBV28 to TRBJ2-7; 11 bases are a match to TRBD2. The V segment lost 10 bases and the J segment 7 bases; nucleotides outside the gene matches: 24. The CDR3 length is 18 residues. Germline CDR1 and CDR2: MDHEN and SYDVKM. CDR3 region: CAIRTALGLAEPSREQYF. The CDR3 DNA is TGTGCCATCAGGACAGCCCTGGGACTAGCGGAGCCTTCACGGGAGCAGTACTTC. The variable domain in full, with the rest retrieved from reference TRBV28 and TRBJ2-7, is DVKVTQSSRYLVKRTGEKVFLECVQDMDHENMFWYRQDPGLGLRLIYFSYDVKMKEKGDIPEGYSVSREKKERFSLILESASTNQTSMYLCAIRTALGLAEPSREQYFGPGTRLTVT.

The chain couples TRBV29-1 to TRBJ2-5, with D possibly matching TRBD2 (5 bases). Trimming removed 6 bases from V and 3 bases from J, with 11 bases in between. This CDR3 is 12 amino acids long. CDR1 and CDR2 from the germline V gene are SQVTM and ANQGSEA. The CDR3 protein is CSVAPGEETQYF. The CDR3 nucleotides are TGCAGCGTGGCCCCCGGGGAAGAGACCCAGTACTTC.

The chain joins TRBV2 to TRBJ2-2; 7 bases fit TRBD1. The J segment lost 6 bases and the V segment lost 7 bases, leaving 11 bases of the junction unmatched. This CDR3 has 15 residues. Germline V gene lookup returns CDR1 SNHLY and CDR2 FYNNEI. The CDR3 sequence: CASTQTGKVAGELFF. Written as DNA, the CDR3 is TGTGCCAGCACCCAGACAGGGAAGGTCGCCGGGGAGCTGTTTTTT.

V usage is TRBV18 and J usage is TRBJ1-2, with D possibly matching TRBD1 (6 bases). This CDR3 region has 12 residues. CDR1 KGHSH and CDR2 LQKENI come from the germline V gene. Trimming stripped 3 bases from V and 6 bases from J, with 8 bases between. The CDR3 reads CASSPNRDGYTF. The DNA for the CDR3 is TGTGCCAGCTCACCGAACAGGGATGGCTACACCTTC.

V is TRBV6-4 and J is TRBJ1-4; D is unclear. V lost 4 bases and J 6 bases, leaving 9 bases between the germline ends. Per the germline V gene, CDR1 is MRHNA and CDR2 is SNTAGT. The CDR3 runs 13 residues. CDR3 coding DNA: TGTGCCAGCAGTGTGGAGGCGGATGAAAAACTGTTTTTT. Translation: CASSVEADEKLFF.

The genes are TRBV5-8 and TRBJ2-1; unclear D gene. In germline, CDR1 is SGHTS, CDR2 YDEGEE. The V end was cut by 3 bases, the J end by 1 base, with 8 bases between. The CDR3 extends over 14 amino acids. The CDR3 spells CASSYYRSYNEQFF. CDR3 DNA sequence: TGTGCCAGCAGCTACTACCGATCCTACAATGAGCAGTTCTTC.

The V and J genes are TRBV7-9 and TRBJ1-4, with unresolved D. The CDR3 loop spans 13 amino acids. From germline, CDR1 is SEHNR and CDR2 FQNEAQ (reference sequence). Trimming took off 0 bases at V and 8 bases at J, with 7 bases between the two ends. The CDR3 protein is CASSLASREKLFF. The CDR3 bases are TGTGCCAGCAGCTTAGCCTCCAGGGAAAAACTGTTTTTT.

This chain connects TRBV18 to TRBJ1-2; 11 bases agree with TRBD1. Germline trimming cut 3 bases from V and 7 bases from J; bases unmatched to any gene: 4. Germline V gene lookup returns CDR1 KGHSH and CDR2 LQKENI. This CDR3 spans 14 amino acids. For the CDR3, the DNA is TGTGCCAGCTCACCCGGACAGGGGGCAGGTGGCTACACCTTC. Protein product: CASSPGQGAGGYTF. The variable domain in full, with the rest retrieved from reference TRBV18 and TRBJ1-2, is NAGVMQNPRHLVRRRGQEARLRCSPMKGHSHVYWYRQLPEEGLKFMVYLQKENIIDESGMPKERFSAEFPKEGPSILRIQQVVRGDSAAYFCASSPGQGAGGYTFGSGTRLTVV.

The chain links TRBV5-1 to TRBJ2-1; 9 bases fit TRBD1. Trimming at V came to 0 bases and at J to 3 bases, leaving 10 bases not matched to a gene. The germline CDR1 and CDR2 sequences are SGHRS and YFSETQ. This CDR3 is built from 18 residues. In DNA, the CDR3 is TGCGCCAGCAGCTTGGGCCTCGTAGGGACAGGGTTCTACAATGAGCAGTTCTTC. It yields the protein CASSLGLVGTGFYNEQFF. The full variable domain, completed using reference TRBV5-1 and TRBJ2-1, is KAGVTQTPRYLIKTRGQQVTLSCSPISGHRSVSWYQQTPGQGLQFLFEYFSETQRNKGNFPGRFSGRQFSNSRSEMNVSTLELGDSALYLCASSLGLVGTGFYNEQFFGPGTRLTVL.

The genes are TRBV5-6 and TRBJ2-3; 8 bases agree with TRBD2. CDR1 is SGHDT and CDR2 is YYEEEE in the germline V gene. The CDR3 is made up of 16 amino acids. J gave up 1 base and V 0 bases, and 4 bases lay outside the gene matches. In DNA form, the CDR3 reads TGTGCCAGCAGCTTGGACCCGGGAGGGGGCACAGATACGCAGTATTTT. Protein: CASSLDPGGGTDTQYF.